This TCR beta chain was sequenced in a study of blood T cell repertoires in COVID-19. Study overall: Sample material is recorded as cDNA or gDNA derived from T cells, B-cell-depleted T cells, or PBMCs.

Some clones are missing from TCRdb's copy, which holds only in-frame ones; the method was immunoSEQ multiplex PCR. The sample has fewer than 250,000 clones; approximately 81% are singletons. Cohorts were determined from participant-reported clinical history. The sample holds one count of this clone. The sequence came from a woman aged 50 to 60 with acute COVID-19. Specimen: PBMCs or T cells enriched from blood (not recorded which).

The CDR3 sequence is CASSPPPGIGEKLFF. DNA for the CDR3: TGTGCCAGCAGCCCGCCCCCAGGGATCGGGGAAAAACTGTTTTTT. The chain couples TRBV7-8 to TRBJ1-4; D perhaps matches TRBD1 (5 bases). CDR1 SGHVS and CDR2 FQNEAQ come from the germline V gene. Deletions cut 5 bases from V and 8 bases from J, with 18 bases between. This CDR3 comprises 15 residues. Supplemented by reference TRBV7-8 and TRBJ1-4, the full variable domain reads GAGVSQSPRYKVAKRGQDVALRCDPISGHVSLFWYQQALGQGPEFLTYFQNEAQLDKSGLPSDRFFAERPEGSVSTLKIQRTQQEDSAVYLCASSPPPGIGEKLFFGSGTQLSVL.